The 20 T cell receptor beta chains given below trace back to one sample, sequenced in a study of T cell responses to AZD1222 COVID-19 vaccine. Profiling relied on immunoSEQ multiplex PCR, and the TCRdb table lists in-frame clones only, not all of them. Of about 140,000 clones listed, roughly 84% are singletons. The sequences come from peripheral blood, collected on day 0 of AZD1222 vaccination. Every receptor here comes from an adult in good health.

The J gene is TRBJ2-2, the V gene TRBV19; possibly TRBD1 or TRBD2 for D (8 bases each). V was cut by 5 bases and J by 6 bases, with 22 bases left in between. The CDR3 loop spans 17 amino acids. CDR1 is LNHDA, CDR2 SQIVND, per germline (reference sequence). CDR3 bases: TGTGCCAGTAGTCACCGACAGGGGTCGCGGGGGGCCGGGGAGCTGTTTTTT. This codes for CASSHRQGSRGAGELFF.

This chain links TRBV6-4 with TRBJ2-7; D unresolved. This CDR3 has 11 amino acids. CDR1 and CDR2 from the germline V gene are MRHNA and SNTAGT. V was trimmed by 2 bases and J by 7 bases, leaving 6 bases between them. The CDR3 DNA reads as TGTGCCAGCAGTGACGGGGTTGAGCAGTACTTC. This codes for CASSDGVEQYF.

J is TRBJ1-6 and V is TRBV5-1; D not certain. Germline CDR1 SGHRS, CDR2 YFSETQ. The CDR3 contains 15 residues. Trimming shortened V by 1 base and J by 0 bases, and 5 bases separated the two germline ends. This CDR3 reads CASSLSSSYNSPLHF. DNA of the CDR3: TGCGCCAGCAGCTTGTCGAGCTCCTATAATTCACCCCTCCACTTT.

V usage is TRBV6-2 or TRBV6-3 and J usage is TRBJ1-1, with 7 nucleotides matching TRBD1. Germline V gene lookup returns CDR1 MNHEY and CDR2 SVGEGT. This CDR3 comprises 13 residues. V lost 2 bases to trimming and J lost 8 bases; unmatched junction nucleotides: 5. CDR3 region: CASSYTLDREAFF. The CDR3 region has the DNA TGTGCCAGCAGTTACACCTTGGACAGGGAAGCTTTCTTT.

The chain couples TRBV19 to TRBJ1-1; 8 bases are shared with TRBD1. V trimming: 3 bases; J trimming: 11 bases; junction bases outside the gene matches: 2. Germline V lookup: CDR1 LNHDA, CDR2 SQIVND (reference sequence). This CDR3 spans 11 amino acids. The CDR3: CASSIWTGAFF. The CDR3 DNA is TGTGCCAGTAGTATTTGGACAGGGGCTTTCTTT.

The sample holds a few counts of this clone. V gene TRBV20-1 combines with J gene TRBJ1-2; TRBD1 might be the D (5 bases). V was trimmed by 4 bases and J by 7 bases, leaving 10 bases between them. The CDR3 is 11 residues long. Germline values: CDR1 DFQATT, CDR2 SNEGSKA (reference sequence). DNA for the CDR3: TGCAGTGCTACCCAGGGTACTGGCTACACCTTC. It is translated as CSATQGTGYTF.

The rearrangement links TRBV3-1 (or the pseudogene TRBV3-2) to TRBJ1-1; D is uncertain. CDR1 and CDR2 (germline): LGHDT, YNNKEL (reference sequence). V lost 4 bases and J 0 bases, leaving 6 bases between the germline ends. The CDR3 has 13 residues. The CDR3 region has the DNA TGTGCCAGCAGCCTCGGATTGAACACTGAAGCTTTCTTT. This translates into CASSLGLNTEAFF.

This clone has just a few counts. The chain combines TRBV7-9 with TRBJ2-4; 9 bases are a match to TRBD1. Germline loops: CDR1 SEHNR, CDR2 FQNEAQ (reference sequence). The CDR3 is 19 amino acids. The V and J ends lost 2 bases and 1 base, in that order; junction bases with no gene match: 12. CDR3 nucleotides: TGTGCCAGCAGCTTAAGTGGTTTGGGACAGGGTTTTGCCAAAAACATTCAGTACTTC. Its protein product is CASSLSGLGQGFAKNIQYF.

The genes are TRBV15 and TRBJ1-1; D is uncertain. The CDR3 consists of 12 residues. With 4 bases removed from V and 3 bases from J, the gap between germline ends came to 6 bases. Germline V gene lookup returns CDR1 LNHNV and CDR2 YYDKDF (reference sequence). The CDR3 region is CATSIAYTEAFF. The DNA of the CDR3 is TGTGCCACCAGCATAGCCTACACTGAAGCTTTCTTT.

The V and J genes are TRBV5-4 and TRBJ1-2, with D perhaps matching TRBD1 (6 bases). The CDR3 loop spans 16 amino acids. V was shortened by 1 base and J by 4 bases, with 17 bases between the two germline ends. Germline V gene sequence: CDR1 SGHNT, CDR2 YYREEE (reference sequence). CDR3 region: CASSLPTRTAAYGYTF. The CDR3 coding sequence is TGTGCCAGCAGCTTGCCTACTCGGACAGCCGCCTATGGCTACACCTTC.

As to this clone: Other DNA sequences in the same sample also yield this CDR3. The chain links TRBV7-8 to TRBJ1-5, with D tentatively TRBD1 (5 bases). In germline, CDR1 is SGHVS, CDR2 FQNEAQ. The length of the CDR3 is 14 residues. V lost 5 bases and J 0 bases, leaving 8 bases between the germline ends. CDR3 residues: CASSQGNSNQPQHF. The CDR3 DNA reads as TGTGCCAGCAGCCAGGGAAATAGCAATCAGCCCCAGCATTTT. Looking up the rest from reference TRBV7-8 and TRBJ1-5 gives the full variable domain: GAGVSQSPRYKVAKRGQDVALRCDPISGHVSLFWYQQALGQGPEFLTYFQNEAQLDKSGLPSDRFFAERPEGSVSTLKIQRTQQEDSAVYLCASSQGNSNQPQHFGDGTRLSIL.

This clone appeared once. The V gene is TRBV2, the J gene TRBJ2-3, with TRBD2 matching 9 bases. V gave up 4 bases and J gave up 2 bases; unmatched junction bases: 7. The CDR3 spans 16 residues. The germline V gene encodes CDR1 SNHLY and CDR2 FYNNEI. The CDR3, as DNA: TGTGCCAGCAGTGCAACAGCGGGGGGCCCCACAGATACGCAGTATTTT. It is translated as CASSATAGGPTDTQYF.

V and J are TRBV7-9 and TRBJ1-2; 11 bases are a match to TRBD1. The CDR3 contains 15 residues. Germline CDR1 and CDR2: SEHNR and FQNEAQ (reference sequence). The V and J ends lost 1 base and 4 bases, in that order; junction bases with no gene match: 2. The CDR3 here is CASSLGTGGVYGYTF. In nucleotides, the CDR3 is TGTGCCAGCAGCTTAGGGACAGGGGGCGTCTATGGCTACACCTTC.

This clone was counted a single time. CDR3 in amino acids: CASSQDRGGLGSYNEQFF. In DNA form, the CDR3 reads TGCGCCAGCAGCCAAGATCGGGGGGGGCTGGGCTCCTACAATGAGCAGTTCTTC. This chain joins TRBV4-1 and TRBJ2-1; 8 bases agree with TRBD2. The V gene end was trimmed by 0 bases and the J gene end by 0 bases; junction bases not matched to a gene: 7. The CDR3 sequence is 18 residues long. Germline V gene sequence: CDR1 MGHRA, CDR2 YSYEKL.

V and J are TRBV7-7 and TRBJ2-1; 11 bases are shared with TRBD2. From germline, CDR1 is SSHAT and CDR2 FNYEAQ (reference sequence). This CDR3 is built from 16 residues. V trimming: 2 bases; J trimming: 6 bases; junction bases outside the gene matches: 6. The CDR3 loop reads CASSLNSGGAVNEQFF. The CDR3 coding sequence is TGTGCCAGCAGCTTAAATAGCGGGGGGGCCGTCAATGAGCAGTTCTTC.

V is TRBV4-2 and J is TRBJ2-3, with TRBD1 identical over 7 bases. Germline V gives CDR1 LGHNA, CDR2 YNFKEQ. The J segment lost 1 base and the V segment lost 0 bases, leaving 7 bases of the junction unmatched. CDR3 length equals 17 residues. This chain's CDR3 is CASSQESVGTGTDTQYF. The CDR3 bases are TGTGCCAGCAGCCAAGAGTCGGTTGGGACAGGCACAGATACGCAGTATTTT.

The gene calls are TRBV5-6 and TRBJ1-6; tentative D call: TRBD1 (5 bases). The CDR3 totals 12 residues. Trimming shortened V by 4 bases and J by 13 bases, and 12 bases separated the two germline ends. Germline V gene lookup returns CDR1 SGHDT and CDR2 YYEEEE. As DNA, the CDR3 is TGTGCCAGCAGCCAACGGTGGGGGCCCCTCCACTTT. Translated, it gives CASSQRWGPLHF.

J is TRBJ1-1 and V is TRBV2; tentative D call: TRBD1 (5 bases). Trimming stripped 8 bases from V and 0 bases from J, with 13 bases between. Germline CDR1 reads SNHLY; CDR2 reads FYNNEI. There are 14 residues in the CDR3. CDR3 in amino acids: CASSVSGLNTEAFF. In DNA, the CDR3 is TGTGCCAGCTCCGTGTCGGGACTGAACACTGAAGCTTTCTTT. Using reference TRBV2 and TRBJ1-1 for the parts outside the CDR3, the full variable domain is EPEVTQTPSHQVTQMGQEVILRCVPISNHLYFYWYRQILGQKVEFLVSFYNNEISEKSEIFDDQFSVERPDGSNFTLKIRSTKLEDSAMYFCASSVSGLNTEAFFGQGTRLTVV.

The CDR3 nucleotides are TGTGCCTGGAGTGGGTCAGAGAACTATGGCTACACCTTC. This codes for CAWSGSENYGYTF. The chain has TRBV30 and TRBJ1-2; no reliable D call. Germline CDR1 and CDR2: GTSNPN and SVGIG (reference sequence). The ends were cut back, 1 base at V and 2 bases at J, with 8 bases in the middle. This CDR3 region has 13 residues.

This chain uses TRBV11-3 with TRBJ2-3; TRBD1 is a possible D gene (6 bases). The CDR3 has 14 residues. Trimming stripped 2 bases from V and 2 bases from J, with 8 bases between. Germline CDR1 SGHNT, CDR2 YENEEA. CDR3 in amino acids: CASSLTGNTDTQYF. CDR3 bases: TGTGCCAGCAGCTTAACAGGGAACACAGATACGCAGTATTTT.